Listed below are T cell receptor beta chains from one sample, sequenced in a study of cytomegalovirus exposure and HLA in healthy donors. TCRdb keeps only in-frame clones here, not all; method: immunoSEQ multiplex PCR. The sample has over 110,000 clones, around 82% seen once. The sequenced sample consisted of PBMCs. These receptors were taken from a woman between 18 and 29 years old in good health and CMV-seropositive. CDR3s include the opening cysteine and the closing phenylalanine or tryptophan. Each record gives: clone size, D gene, V gene, J gene, CDR3 DNA, CDR3 protein. A D gene is named only where the DNA matches it firmly. Rows may omit the clone size; those that give it use once, few, many or a size class.

abundance: NA; d_gene: NA; v_gene: TRBV5-1; j_gene: TRBJ1-3; CDR3nt: TGCGCCAGCAGCTTGGAAGGAGACGGAAACACCATATATTTT; CDR3aa: CASSLEGDGNTIYF
abundance: few; d_gene: TRBD2; v_gene: TRBV6-5; j_gene: TRBJ2-1; CDR3nt: TGTGCCAGCAGCGGACTAGCGGGGGGAGGCCCTGAGCAGTTCTTC; CDR3aa: CASSGLAGGGPEQFF
abundance: once; d_gene: NA; v_gene: TRBV4-3; j_gene: TRBJ2-7; CDR3nt: TGCGCCAGCAGCCAAGCTCTAGGGGATATCAACGAGCAGTACTTC; CDR3aa: CASSQALGDINEQYF
abundance: NA; d_gene: TRBD1; v_gene: TRBV2; j_gene: TRBJ1-2; CDR3nt: TGTGCCATCTTCGGACAGGGGGACTATGGCTACACCTTC; CDR3aa: CAIFGQGDYGYTF
abundance: NA; d_gene: TRBD1; v_gene: TRBV2; j_gene: TRBJ1-2; CDR3nt: TGTGCCAGCACTCTCGAAGGGACAGGGGATGGCTACACCTTC; CDR3aa: CASTLEGTGDGYTF
abundance: NA; d_gene: NA; v_gene: TRBV25-1; j_gene: TRBJ1-5; CDR3nt: TGTGCCAGCAGTGAATATACAGCCAACCAGCCCCAGCATTTT; CDR3aa: CASSEYTANQPQHF
abundance: NA; d_gene: NA; v_gene: TRBV5-1; j_gene: TRBJ1-4; CDR3nt: TGCGCCAGCAGCTTGCGCGGGGCATGGGGAACTAATGAAAAACTGTTTTTT; CDR3aa: CASSLRGAWGTNEKLFF
abundance: once; d_gene: TRBD1; v_gene: TRBV4-3; j_gene: TRBJ2-3; CDR3nt: TGCGCCAGCAGCTCCCCGGCGGGACAGGGCACAGATACGCAGTATTTT; CDR3aa: CASSSPAGQGTDTQYF
abundance: NA; d_gene: NA; v_gene: TRBV9; j_gene: TRBJ1-2; CDR3nt: TGTGCCAGCAGCGTAGGAGGGCACTTTAACTATGGCTACACCTTC; CDR3aa: CASSVGGHFNYGYTF
abundance: few; d_gene: TRBD1; v_gene: TRBV7-8; j_gene: TRBJ1-2; CDR3nt: TGTGCCAGCAGCCCTGGACAGGGGAACTATGGCTACACCTTC; CDR3aa: CASSPGQGNYGYTF
abundance: NA; d_gene: NA; v_gene: TRBV7-2; j_gene: TRBJ1-6; CDR3nt: TGTGCCAGCGGACGGACAGTTAATTCACCCCTCCACTTT; CDR3aa: CASGRTVNSPLHF
abundance: few; d_gene: TRBD1; v_gene: TRBV27; j_gene: TRBJ1-1; CDR3nt: TGTGCCAGCAGAAGGACAGGGTTTGAAGCTTTCTTT; CDR3aa: CASRRTGFEAFF
abundance: NA; d_gene: NA; v_gene: TRBV6-4; j_gene: TRBJ2-2; CDR3nt: TGTGCCAGCAGTGCCTTGAACACCGGGGAGCTGTTTTTT; CDR3aa: CASSALNTGELFF
abundance: NA; d_gene: NA; v_gene: TRBV2; j_gene: TRBJ2-5; CDR3nt: TGTGCCAGCGCTACAGACCAAGAGACCCAGTACTTC; CDR3aa: CASATDQETQYF
abundance: few; d_gene: TRBD1; v_gene: TRBV19; j_gene: TRBJ1-3; CDR3nt: TGTGCCAGCGGGGACAGGGGCTCTGGAAACACCATATATTTT; CDR3aa: CASGDRGSGNTIYF
abundance: NA; d_gene: TRBD1; v_gene: TRBV4-1; j_gene: TRBJ1-2; CDR3nt: TGCGCCAGCAGCCAAGACCCAGGGGGCAACTATGGCTACACCTTC; CDR3aa: CASSQDPGGNYGYTF
abundance: NA; d_gene: TRBD1; v_gene: TRBV7-6; j_gene: TRBJ2-1; CDR3nt: TGTGCCAGCAGCGCGCAGGGGGCTTACAATGAGCAGTTCTTC; CDR3aa: CASSAQGAYNEQFF
abundance: NA; d_gene: NA; v_gene: TRBV29-1; j_gene: TRBJ2-3; CDR3nt: TGCAGCGTCCTACCAGGGTCTAGCACAGATACGCAGTATTTT; CDR3aa: CSVLPGSSTDTQYF
abundance: NA; d_gene: NA; v_gene: TRBV6-5; j_gene: TRBJ1-6; CDR3nt: TGTGCCAGCACCGTACAGGGATCGCATTCACCCCTCCACTTT; CDR3aa: CASTVQGSHSPLHF
abundance: NA; d_gene: TRBD2; v_gene: TRBV9; j_gene: TRBJ2-3; CDR3nt: TGTGCCAGCAGCGAAGCGGGGGATTACACAGATACGCAGTATTTT; CDR3aa: CASSEAGDYTDTQYF
abundance: NA; d_gene: NA; v_gene: TRBV27; j_gene: TRBJ1-2; CDR3nt: TGTGCCAGCAAAGGCGGGGCGTTTGTCTACACCTTC; CDR3aa: CASKGGAFVYTF
abundance: NA; d_gene: NA; v_gene: TRBV5-4; j_gene: TRBJ1-6; CDR3nt: TGTGCCAGCAGCTTCCAGGGAAATTCACCCCTCCACTTT; CDR3aa: CASSFQGNSPLHF
abundance: NA; d_gene: TRBD1; v_gene: TRBV27; j_gene: TRBJ2-5; CDR3nt: TGTGCCAGCAGGGCAGGGGGCGAAGAGACCCAGTACTTC; CDR3aa: CASRAGGEETQYF
abundance: NA; d_gene: NA; v_gene: TRBV9; j_gene: TRBJ1-5; CDR3nt: TGTGCCAGCAGCGTAGACTGGCAGGGAAGTCAGCCCCAGCATTTT; CDR3aa: CASSVDWQGSQPQHF
abundance: NA; d_gene: NA; v_gene: TRBV28; j_gene: TRBJ1-6; CDR3nt: TGTGCCAGCACCCCCGGAGGGGAATCGTCACCCCTCCACTTT; CDR3aa: CASTPGGESSPLHF
abundance: NA; d_gene: NA; v_gene: TRBV6-5; j_gene: TRBJ1-1; CDR3nt: TGTGCCAGCAGGCGGCAGTCCCATGAAGCTTTCTTT; CDR3aa: CASRRQSHEAFF
abundance: NA; d_gene: NA; v_gene: TRBV2; j_gene: TRBJ1-2; CDR3nt: TGTGCCAGCAGTGTTGCGGGGGGCCGCTCTAACTATGGCTACACCTTC; CDR3aa: CASSVAGGRSNYGYTF
abundance: NA; d_gene: NA; v_gene: TRBV7-9; j_gene: TRBJ1-1; CDR3nt: TGTTCCAGCAGTTTACTCCCATTGAGGGAAGGGAACACTGAAGCTTTCTTT; CDR3aa: CSSSLLPLREGNTEAFF
abundance: NA; d_gene: NA; v_gene: TRBV11-2; j_gene: TRBJ1-2; CDR3nt: TGTGCCAGCAGCTTAGTCGGGACGGTGACGGGGGGGGATGGCTACACCTTC; CDR3aa: CASSLVGTVTGGDGYTF
abundance: NA; d_gene: NA; v_gene: TRBV2; j_gene: TRBJ2-2; CDR3nt: TGTGCCAGCAGTGGATGGGGGCGCGGGGAGCTGTTTTTT; CDR3aa: CASSGWGRGELFF
abundance: few; d_gene: TRBD2; v_gene: TRBV27; j_gene: TRBJ2-4; CDR3nt: TGTGCCAGCAGCGTGAGTTTGGGACTACAAAACATTCAGTACTTC; CDR3aa: CASSVSLGLQNIQYF
abundance: NA; d_gene: TRBD1; v_gene: TRBV28; j_gene: TRBJ2-5; CDR3nt: TGTGCCAGCAGTTCTACTGACAGGGAAGAGACCCAGTACTTC; CDR3aa: CASSSTDREETQYF
abundance: NA; d_gene: NA; v_gene: TRBV28; j_gene: TRBJ1-2; CDR3nt: TGTGCCAGCAGCCTGGGCAGACCTAACTATGGCTACACCTTC; CDR3aa: CASSLGRPNYGYTF
abundance: NA; d_gene: NA; v_gene: TRBV6-5; j_gene: TRBJ2-2; CDR3nt: TGTGCCAGCAGACTAGCCGACGGGGAGCTGTTTTTT; CDR3aa: CASRLADGELFF
abundance: once; d_gene: TRBD1; v_gene: TRBV5-1; j_gene: TRBJ2-6; CDR3nt: TGCGCCAGCAGCTTGCGACAGGGGGACTCTGGGGCCAACGTCCTGACTTTC; CDR3aa: CASSLRQGDSGANVLTF
abundance: NA; d_gene: TRBD1; v_gene: TRBV7-2; j_gene: TRBJ2-7; CDR3nt: TGTGTCAGCAGCTTTTCTTCCGGGACAGGGGTCCACGAGCAGTACTTC; CDR3aa: CVSSFSSGTGVHEQYF
abundance: few; d_gene: TRBD1; v_gene: TRBV19; j_gene: TRBJ1-4; CDR3nt: TGTGCCAGTAGTCTACTACAGGGGGGCAGAAAACTGTTTTTT; CDR3aa: CASSLLQGGRKLFF
abundance: NA; d_gene: NA; v_gene: TRBV18; j_gene: TRBJ1-2; CDR3nt: TGTGCCAGCTCACCTCTGGCAGGGGATAACTATGGCTACACCTTC; CDR3aa: CASSPLAGDNYGYTF
abundance: NA; d_gene: TRBD1; v_gene: TRBV2; j_gene: TRBJ1-2; CDR3nt: TGTGCCAGCAGCGAGGGACAGGGAAACTATGGCTACACCTTC; CDR3aa: CASSEGQGNYGYTF
abundance: NA; d_gene: TRBD2; v_gene: TRBV2; j_gene: TRBJ2-3; CDR3nt: TGTGCCAGCAGACAGACTAGCCCTAGCACAGATACGCAGTATTTT; CDR3aa: CASRQTSPSTDTQYF
abundance: NA; d_gene: NA; v_gene: TRBV28; j_gene: TRBJ1-2; CDR3nt: TGTGCCAGCAGCTCGCACACGTCAGGGTCCGGGCCTGGCTACACCTTC; CDR3aa: CASSSHTSGSGPGYTF
abundance: NA; d_gene: NA; v_gene: TRBV7-9; j_gene: TRBJ2-7; CDR3nt: TGTGCCAGCAGCCCCCCACGTAACAGTCTAACCTACGAGCAGTACTTC; CDR3aa: CASSPPRNSLTYEQYF
abundance: NA; d_gene: TRBD1; v_gene: TRBV18; j_gene: TRBJ1-2; CDR3nt: TGTGCCAGCTTCGCCGGGACAGGGGACAACTATGGCTACACCTTC; CDR3aa: CASFAGTGDNYGYTF
abundance: NA; d_gene: TRBD1; v_gene: TRBV28; j_gene: TRBJ2-2; CDR3nt: TGTGCCAGCAGCCGGACAGGGGGAATACCGAACACCGGGGAGCTGTTTTTT; CDR3aa: CASSRTGGIPNTGELFF
abundance: NA; d_gene: TRBD2; v_gene: TRBV9; j_gene: TRBJ2-7; CDR3nt: TGTGCCAGCAGCGTATCTCCTAGCGGGGGTTCCTACGAGCAGTACTTC; CDR3aa: CASSVSPSGGSYEQYF
abundance: NA; d_gene: NA; v_gene: TRBV4-1; j_gene: TRBJ1-5; CDR3nt: TGCGCCAGCAGCCAAGCCGGGGGGGGTTATCAGCCCCAGCATTTT; CDR3aa: CASSQAGGGYQPQHF
abundance: NA; d_gene: NA; v_gene: TRBV4-1; j_gene: TRBJ2-5; CDR3nt: TGCGCCAGCAGCCAAGGTGCGAGCCCCCTCGGGGAGACCCAGTACTTC; CDR3aa: CASSQGASPLGETQYF
abundance: NA; d_gene: NA; v_gene: TRBV20-1; j_gene: TRBJ1-2; CDR3nt: TGCAGTGCTTACGGCGGCTATGGCTACACCTTC; CDR3aa: CSAYGGYGYTF
abundance: NA; d_gene: TRBD1; v_gene: TRBV2; j_gene: TRBJ1-2; CDR3nt: TGTGCCAGCAGGGCGGGACAGGGCCTCAACTATGGCTACACCTTC; CDR3aa: CASRAGQGLNYGYTF
abundance: NA; d_gene: NA; v_gene: TRBV11-3; j_gene: TRBJ1-2; CDR3nt: TGTGCTAGCAGCTTAGATCGGGAAGTTGACTATGGCTACACCTTC; CDR3aa: CASSLDREVDYGYTF
abundance: once; d_gene: TRBD1; v_gene: TRBV29-1; j_gene: TRBJ2-7; CDR3nt: TGCAGCGTTACGACAGGGTTCTACGAGCAGTACTTC; CDR3aa: CSVTTGFYEQYF
abundance: NA; d_gene: NA; v_gene: TRBV5-1; j_gene: TRBJ1-3; CDR3nt: TGCGCCAGCAGCCCGACAGCCTCTGGAAACACCATATATTTT; CDR3aa: CASSPTASGNTIYF
abundance: once; d_gene: NA; v_gene: TRBV28; j_gene: TRBJ1-2; CDR3nt: TGTGCCAGCACTATCCGTTCCGGGGTGAACTATGGCTACACCTTC; CDR3aa: CASTIRSGVNYGYTF